The 8 T cell receptor beta chains below come from one sample, sequenced in a study of PD-L1 blockade in urothelial cancer. Using immunoSEQ multiplex PCR, the repertoire was profiled, and TCRdb retains in-frame clones only, with some absent. The sample records 57,000 or so clones, roughly 82% being singletons. The material was PBMCs, obtained around atezolizumab (anti-PD-L1) treatment. Every receptor here comes from a man aged 70-80 years with urothelial cancer.

For this clone: The same CDR3 arises from other DNA sequences in this sample as well. This chain connects TRBV5-1 to TRBJ2-5; the D is unclear. This CDR3 region has 13 residues. From germline, CDR1 is SGHRS and CDR2 YFSETQ. Trimming took 1 base from V and 0 from J, leaving 4 bases between them. The CDR3 loop is CASSLSNQETQYF. The CDR3 region has the DNA TGCGCCAGCAGCTTGTCCAACCAAGAGACCCAGTACTTC.

J is TRBJ1-4 and V is TRBV2, with TRBD1 as a possible D gene (5 bases). Looked up from germline, CDR1 is SNHLY and CDR2 is FYNNEI. This CDR3 has 14 amino acids. V was clipped by 5 bases and J by 0 bases, with 7 bases between them. Written as DNA, the CDR3 is TGTGCCAGCAGTCAGGGTGCAACTAATGAAAAACTGTTTTTT. Amino acids: CASSQGATNEKLFF.

The chain combines TRBV7-9 with TRBJ2-5, with D uncertain. In germline, CDR1 is SEHNR, CDR2 FQNEAQ (reference sequence). The V end was cut by 3 bases, the J end by 5 bases, with 7 bases between. This CDR3 comprises 12 residues. CDR3 sequence reads: CASSFRWETQYF. DNA of the CDR3: TGTGCCAGCAGCTTCAGGTGGGAGACCCAGTACTTC.

The chain combines TRBV30 with TRBJ1-4; weak D call: TRBD1 (5 bases). The CDR3 is 13 amino acids. Germline V gene lookup returns CDR1 GTSNPN and CDR2 SVGIG (reference sequence). The germline V and J ends were trimmed by 3 bases and 7 bases, with 12 bases remaining between them. This CDR3 reads CAWSAGISEKLFF. The CDR3 DNA reads as TGTGCCTGGAGCGCAGGGATTTCTGAAAAACTGTTTTTT. The variable domain in full, with the rest retrieved from reference TRBV30 and TRBJ1-4, is SQTIHQWPATLVQPVGSPLSLECTVEGTSNPNLYWYRQAAGRGLQLLFYSVGIGQISSEVPQNLSASRPQDRQFILSSKKLLLSDSGFYLCAWSAGISEKLFFGSGTQLSVL.

J is TRBJ1-1 and V is TRBV19; 11 bases line up with TRBD1. With 3 bases clipped from V and 5 bases from J, the junction kept 2 bases outside the gene matches. The CDR3 runs 14 residues. From germline, CDR1 is LNHDA and CDR2 SQIVND (reference sequence). The CDR3 region is CASSIGQGATEAFF. The CDR3 region has the DNA TGTGCCAGTAGTATCGGACAGGGGGCTACTGAAGCTTTCTTT.

V and J are TRBV4-2 and TRBJ2-5; TRBD1 matches 8 bases. With V trimmed by 3 bases and J by 3 bases, 6 bases remained unmatched. There are 15 residues in the CDR3. Looked up from germline, CDR1 is LGHNA and CDR2 is YNFKEQ. CDR3 region: CASSQRQGIEETQYF. The DNA for the CDR3 is TGTGCCAGCAGCCAGAGACAGGGGATTGAAGAGACCCAGTACTTC.

In this sample, this clone turned up a few times. In nucleotides, the CDR3 is TGTGCCAGCAACGAAAGAACTAGCGGGAGAAGTGAGCAGTTCTTC. Protein sequence: CASNERTSGRSEQFF. This rearrangement joins TRBV5-4 to TRBJ2-1, with 11 nucleotides matching TRBD2. This CDR3 comprises 15 residues. V lost 6 bases and J lost 9; bases outside the gene matches: 11. Germline V gene data show CDR1 as SGHNT and CDR2 as YYREEE (reference sequence).

The rearrangement links TRBV19 to TRBJ1-5, with a tentative D call TRBD1 (5 bases). The CDR3 loop spans 15 amino acids. Germline V gene sequence: CDR1 LNHDA, CDR2 SQIVND (reference sequence). Between the trimmed V and J ends, which lost 1 base and 6 bases, there was a span of 13 bases. CDR3 region: CASSIAGQGGQPQHF. The DNA for the CDR3 is TGTGCCAGTAGTATAGCTGGCCAGGGTGGTCAGCCCCAGCATTTT.